Presented here are 13 T cell receptor beta chains from one specimen sequenced in a study of cytomegalovirus exposure and HLA in healthy donors. Primers: 60 Vbeta forward and 13 Jbeta reverse. The protocol was immunoSEQ multiplex PCR, while the TCRdb copy is restricted to in-frame clones and leaves out a portion. Here the sample spans 100,000 to 150,000 clones, about 80% being singletons. Sequenced input: PBMCs. Source of these receptors: a man in his 60s in good health and CMV-seropositive.

The rearrangement joins TRBV27 to TRBJ2-7, with TRBD1 matching over 7 bases. Germline V lookup: CDR1 MNHEY, CDR2 SMNVEV (reference sequence). With V trimmed by 3 bases and J by 0 bases, 5 bases remained unmatched. This CDR3 comprises 15 residues. The CDR3 loop is CASSFATGPSYEQYF. The DNA for the CDR3 is TGTGCCAGCAGTTTCGCGACAGGGCCCTCCTACGAGCAGTACTTC.

This clone was recorded only once. CDR3 loop: CASGTTGWWEKLFF. The CDR3, as DNA: TGTGCCAGCGGGACCACAGGGTGGTGGGAAAAACTGTTTTTT. The chain links TRBV28 to TRBJ1-4, with D possibly matching TRBD1 (6 bases). Germline V lookup: CDR1 MDHEN, CDR2 SYDVKM. The germline V and J ends were trimmed by 8 bases and 8 bases, with 18 bases remaining between them. The CDR3 totals 14 residues.

V and J are TRBV5-1 and TRBJ2-2, with a weak D call TRBD2 (6 bases). CDR3 length: 16 amino acids. Germline V gene data show CDR1 as SGHRS and CDR2 as YFSETQ. V was trimmed by 4 bases and J by 0 bases, leaving 13 bases between them. The CDR3 sequence is CASSTAGTPNTGELFF. CDR3 bases: TGCGCCAGCAGCACGGCGGGGACGCCGAACACCGGGGAGCTGTTTTTT.

V gene TRBV1 combines with J gene TRBJ2-5; whether TRBD2, the table's D call, matches the DNA was not checked. TRBV1 is described as a pseudogene. CDR3 size: 17 residues. CDR3 in amino acids: CTSSQDLGLRPGKTQYF. CDR3 coding DNA: TGCACCAGCAGCCAAGATTTGGGACTACGGCCTGGTAAGACCCAGTACTTC.

The chain is built from TRBV20-1 and TRBJ1-2; D may be TRBD1 (6 bases). The CDR3 is 11 amino acids. Trimming shortened V by 6 bases and J by 10 bases, and 15 bases separated the two germline ends. Germline CDR1 reads DFQATT; CDR2 reads SNEGSKA (reference sequence). The chain's CDR3 is CSAQTSGAYTF. The CDR3 DNA is TGCAGTGCCCAAACCTCAGGGGCCTACACCTTC.

The chain is built from TRBV7-8 and TRBJ1-3; tentative D call: TRBD1 (5 bases). The ends were cut back, 3 bases at V and 0 bases at J, with 15 bases in the middle. Germline CDR1 SGHVS, CDR2 FQNEAQ. The CDR3 extends over 17 amino acids. Here the CDR3 reads CASSFSPGMSSGNTIYF. As DNA, the CDR3 is TGTGCCAGCAGCTTCAGTCCAGGGATGAGCTCTGGAAACACCATATATTTT.

This chain joins TRBV7-9 and TRBJ1-1; perhaps TRBD1 as D (5 bases). The CDR3 runs 13 residues. Trimming removed 3 bases from V and 8 bases from J, with 13 bases in between. Germline V lookup: CDR1 SEHNR, CDR2 FQNEAQ (reference sequence). CDR3 region: CASSFPQTAEAFF. In DNA form, the CDR3 reads TGTGCCAGCAGCTTCCCCCAGACAGCCGAAGCTTTCTTT.

The rearrangement joins TRBV5-1 to TRBJ2-2; TRBD1 matches 8 bases. This CDR3 is 16 amino acids long. Germline V gene data show CDR1 as SGHRS and CDR2 as YFSETQ. V trimming: 4 bases; J trimming: 4 bases; junction bases outside the gene matches: 9. CDR3 amino acids: CASSRQGASGTGELFF. CDR3 nucleotides: TGCGCCAGCAGCCGGCAGGGGGCTTCGGGCACCGGGGAGCTGTTTTTT.

J is TRBJ2-7 and V is TRBV11-1; tentatively, D is TRBD1 (6 bases). Germline V gives CDR1 SGHAT, CDR2 FQDESV (reference sequence). The CDR3 consists of 16 residues. V was pared by 4 bases and J by 3 bases, with 19 bases between. As DNA, the CDR3 is TGTGCCAGCAGCTGGGACACAAAGTCGTGGGGCTACGAGCAGTACTTC. Translating gives CASSWDTKSWGYEQYF. Full variable domain (rest looked up from reference TRBV11-1 and TRBJ2-7): EAEVAQSPRYKITEKSQAVAFWCDPISGHATLYWYRQILGQGPELLVQFQDESVVDDSQLPKDRFSAERLKGVDSTLKIQPAELGDSAMYLCASSWDTKSWGYEQYFGPGTRLTVT.

This clone was found once. This chain connects TRBV18 to TRBJ2-7; 9 positions match TRBD2. Germline lookup yields CDR1 KGHSH and CDR2 LQKENI. V was clipped by 1 base and J by 3 bases; unmatched bases: 7. The CDR3 runs 16 residues. The CDR3 DNA reads TGTGCCAGCTCACCACAGTATAGCGGGAGCGTCTACGAGCAGTACTTC. Translating it yields CASSPQYSGSVYEQYF.

The gene calls are TRBV2 and TRBJ1-3, with D possibly being TRBD1 (6 bases). Looked up from germline, CDR1 is SNHLY and CDR2 is FYNNEI. Trimming removed 4 bases from V and 2 bases from J, with 15 bases in between. CDR3 length: 16 residues. The CDR3 sequence: CASSASSRGTGNTIYF. The CDR3 DNA is TGTGCCAGCAGTGCTTCCTCGAGGGGGACTGGAAACACCATATATTTT.

The chain combines TRBV12-5 with TRBJ2-5; D remains ambiguous. Trimming removed 6 bases at V and 5 bases at J, with 7 bases between. Per germline, CDR1 LGHNT and CDR2 FRNRAP. The length of the CDR3 is 11 residues. CDR3 nucleotides: TGTGCTAGTGGCCTAGGCGAGACCCAGTACTTC. It specifies CASGLGETQYF.

The chain employs TRBV28 and TRBJ2-3; D is uncertain. The CDR3 runs 14 residues. Per the germline V gene, CDR1 is MDHEN and CDR2 is SYDVKM. V was cut by 6 bases and J by 2 bases, with 12 bases left in between. CDR3 loop: CASSLLRSTDTQYF. CDR3 sequence (DNA): TGTGCCAGCAGCCTACTACGTTCCACAGATACGCAGTATTTT.